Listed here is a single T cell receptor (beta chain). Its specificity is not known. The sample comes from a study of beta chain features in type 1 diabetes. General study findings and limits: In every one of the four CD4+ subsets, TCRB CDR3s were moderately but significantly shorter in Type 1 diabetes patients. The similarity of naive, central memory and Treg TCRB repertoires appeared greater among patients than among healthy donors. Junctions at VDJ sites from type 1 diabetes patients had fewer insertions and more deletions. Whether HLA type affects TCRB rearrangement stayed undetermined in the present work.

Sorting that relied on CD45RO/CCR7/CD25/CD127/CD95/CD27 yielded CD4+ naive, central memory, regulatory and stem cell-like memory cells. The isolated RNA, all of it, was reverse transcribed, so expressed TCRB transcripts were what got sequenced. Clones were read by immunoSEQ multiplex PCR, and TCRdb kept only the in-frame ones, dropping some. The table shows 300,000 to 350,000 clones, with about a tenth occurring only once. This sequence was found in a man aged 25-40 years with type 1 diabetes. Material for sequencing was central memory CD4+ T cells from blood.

CDR3 DNA sequence: TGCGCCAGCAGCCCCCCCCGGGAGACCCAGTACTTC. It encodes CASSPPRETQYF. The chain couples TRBV5-1 to TRBJ2-5; D unclear. Germline CDR1 is SGHRS and CDR2 is YFSETQ. CDR3 size: 12 residues. The ends were cut back, 4 bases at V and 5 bases at J, with 9 bases in the middle.